The sample holds one count of the clone carrying this TCR beta chain. Germline CDR1 is LNHDA and CDR2 is SQIVND (reference sequence). The CDR3 has 15 residues. Trimming took off 3 bases at V and 0 bases at J, with 11 bases between the two ends. The data stem from a study of technical replicates of blood from several donors. Produced via immunoSEQ multiplex PCR; TCRdb's table is partial and in-frame only. The data show 91,000 or so clones, 95% seen once. This TCR derives from a human donor in good health. Sequenced input: T cells isolated from PBMCs. The chain carries TRBV19 and TRBJ1-2, with D maybe TRBD1 (5 bases). CDR3 loop: CASSMVGVPNYGYTF. CDR3 sequence (DNA): TGTGCCAGTAGTATGGTAGGGGTGCCTAACTATGGCTACACCTTC.